This T cell receptor beta chain comes out of a study of control samples from healthy donors and cancer patients. The V segment lost 2 bases and the J segment 7 bases; nucleotides outside the gene matches: 9. The CDR3 covers 15 residues. From germline, CDR1 is GTSNPN and CDR2 SVGIG (reference sequence). Sequencing was performed with immunoSEQ multiplex PCR; in TCRdb, only in-frame clones are kept and a portion is missing. Seen here are 150,000 or so clones, roughly 94% observed once, and the top ten hold 8.5%. The sample consisted of blood. The V call is TRBV30, the J call TRBJ1-4; TRBD1 matches 8 bases. The receptor comes from a woman aged 40 to 55 in good health. The CDR3 sequence: CAWSPGQGGGEKLFF. CDR3 in DNA: TGTGCCTGGAGTCCCGGACAGGGCGGGGGTGAAAAACTGTTTTTT.